This TCR beta chain is from a study of control samples from healthy donors and cancer patients. The V gene's germline CDR1 is LNHDA and CDR2 SQIVND (reference sequence). After removal of 5 bases from V and 8 bases from J, the junction contained 13 bases not matched to a gene. The CDR3 is 15 residues long. Clones were read by immunoSEQ multiplex PCR, and TCRdb kept only the in-frame ones, dropping some. The profile shows 70,000 to 75,000 clones, approximately 84% of them singletons. Sample: blood. This chain uses TRBV19 with TRBJ1-2; TRBD1 aligns across 8 bases. The receptor's source is a woman aged 50 to 60 in good health. The CDR3 sequence is CASSVPGQAYEGYTF. The CDR3 nucleotides are TGTGCCAGTAGTGTCCCGGGACAGGCCTACGAGGGCTACACCTTC.